This entry concerns a single T cell receptor beta chain. The table lists this clone with a count of one. Its antigen is not yet known. It has no much larger one-base neighbor in the sample; base qualities were not kept. This entry is derived from a study of cytomegalovirus exposure and HLA in healthy donors (dated by TCRdb to the late 2010s). Notes on the research overall: According to a later analysis, the approximately 130 validation repertoires were produced on the same platform as the roughly 700 repertoires of the first cohort. The study aimed to test whether signatures of past pathogen exposure could be identified by cataloging public T cell receptors. A separate validation cohort of about 110 different subjects was used in addition to the roughly 720-subject first cohort. The study combined high-throughput TCR immunosequencing, statistical association of individual TCRs with disease status, and machine learning to predict cytomegalovirus infection status. Overall study outcomes, separate from this receptor: A few of the identified cytomegalovirus-associated TCR beta chains were confirmed in vitro to be specific for cytomegalovirus antigens. The authors suggested that the approach could potentially be generalized to other disease states and immunological phenotypes. The study gave a list of around 170 TCR beta chains associated with cytomegalovirus. In both the original and validation cohorts, the classifier was reported to diagnose cytomegalovirus status with high specificity and sensitivity. The validation cohort had no HLA typing available for a later analysis, so co-occurrence within that cohort was assessed over all 120 or so repertoires. Of the cluster scores, roughly 93% were above 0 in a later analysis, which found that TCRs clustered in the first cohort also tended to co-occur in the 120 validation repertoires. Most TCR sequences were observed very rarely across donors, whereas some public TCRs were present in many individuals.

Separate from the approximately 700-subject first cohort, the validation cohort of around 130 subjects was the group to which the donors belonged. Libraries were constructed by the immunoSEQ multiplex PCR assay. The original methods were these. To diagnose cytomegalovirus status from the catalog of TCR beta chain sequences, a statistical classification framework was built. Here the immuneACCESS table is served through TCRdb, limited to in-frame sequences with V and J called. Missing clones are a known gap in these copies; in checked studies unresolved V genes cover under half, and the rest lacks a known reason. V and J calls and clone size are as listed in that table; D and trimming were resolved from the DNA. Across this sample there are some 150,000 clones, with about 88% seen only once. The biggest ten clones account for 3% to 3.5% of the sample. According to the germline V gene (reference sequence), CDR1 reads LNHNV and CDR2 reads YYDKDF. The CDR3 holds 14 amino acids from the cysteine to the phenylalanine. Here the CDR3 DNA is all that survives: 42 bases in frame from base 1. V is pared back by 0 bases and J by 2 bases, with 7 bases lying between the germline termini.

The TCR comes from a woman between 18 and 29 years old in good health and CMV-seropositive. Sequencing was carried out using PBMCs. Recombination linked TRBV15 to TRBJ1-2; matching of 5 bases hints at TRBD1 as the D gene. CDR3 sequence: CATSRDRQNYGYTF. The DNA sequence reads TGTGCCACCAGCAGAGATCGACAGAACTATGGCTACACCTTC.